Below are 23 T cell receptor beta chains sequenced from a single sample in a study of T-cell memory formation after mild COVID-19. Via MiXCR, TCRdb re-called the 5' RACE reads, giving one row per CDR3 protein. The sample shows roughly 130,000 distinct CDR3 sequences, over 15% of them seen only once. Sequenced: PBMCs or a T cell subset sorted from them (not recorded which). These receptor sequences come from a man between 18 and 29 years old who had mild COVID-19 (a few samples of this study predate the infection). Cell type and time point are not known.

V usage is TRBV18 and J usage is TRBJ2-3, with D perhaps matching TRBD2 (5 bases). Trimming took off 3 bases at V and 0 bases at J, with 10 bases between the two ends. Germline V gene lookup returns CDR1 KGHSH and CDR2 LQKENI. The CDR3 spans 15 residues. The chain's CDR3 is CASSPSRGSTDTQYF. The CDR3 DNA reads TGTGCCAGCTCACCCTCCCGGGGTAGCACAGATACGCAGTATTTT.

This sequence joins TRBV20-1 and TRBJ2-5, with TRBD2 matching 8 bases. Germline V gene lookup returns CDR1 DFQATT and CDR2 SNEGSKA (reference sequence). V lost 0 bases and J lost 1; bases outside the gene matches: 4. This CDR3 region has 15 residues. CDR3 sequence: CSARDARGAQETQYF. CDR3 sequence (DNA): TGCAGTGCTAGAGATGCGCGGGGGGCCCAAGAGACCCAGTACTTC.

The chain is built from TRBV6-5 and TRBJ1-2, with TRBD1 matching 9 bases. CDR1 and CDR2 (germline): MNHEY, SVGAGI. The CDR3 is 16 residues long. Trimming removed 2 bases from V and 2 bases from J; junction bases left unmatched: 6. The CDR3 nucleotides read TGTGCCAGCAGTTACGTAGCCGGGACAGGGAACTATGGCTACACCTTC. This sequence encodes CASSYVAGTGNYGYTF.

This chain joins TRBV18 and TRBJ2-1; D perhaps matches TRBD2 (5 bases). Trimming took off 1 base at V and 9 bases at J, with 13 bases between the two ends. Germline V gene lookup returns CDR1 KGHSH and CDR2 LQKENI. This CDR3 comprises 14 residues. The CDR3 protein is CASSPRQDSGEQFF. In DNA, the CDR3 is TGTGCCAGCTCACCACGGCAGGACTCGGGTGAGCAGTTCTTC.

The rearrangement links TRBV6-2 or TRBV6-3 to TRBJ1-5; possibly TRBD1 for D (5 bases). Per the germline V gene, CDR1 is MNHEY and CDR2 is SVGEGT. This CDR3 is built from 17 residues. Trimming took 6 bases from V and 2 from J, leaving 20 bases between them. In nucleotides, the CDR3 is TGTGCCAGCAGAGGTAGACTACGAGGGGACCGCAATCAGCCCCAGCATTTT. This codes for CASRGRLRGDRNQPQHF.

The CDR3 sequence: CASSSQWGETQYF. Here the CDR3 DNA reads TGCGCCAGCTCCTCTCAATGGGGCGAGACCCAGTACTTC. The gene calls are TRBV5-1 and TRBJ2-5; possible D gene TRBD1, 5 bases. The V gene's germline CDR1 is SGHRS and CDR2 YFSETQ. The CDR3 length is 13 residues. Trimming took 7 bases from V and 5 from J, leaving 15 bases between them.

The gene calls are TRBV12-3 or TRBV12-4 and TRBJ1-3; D gene uncertain. CDR3 length: 15 residues. Trimming shortened V by 6 bases and J by 0 bases, and 12 bases separated the two germline ends. CDR3 region: CASRPFTASGNTIYF. CDR3 nucleotide sequence: TGTGCCAGCAGACCTTTTACAGCCTCTGGAAACACCATATATTTT.

The chain recombines TRBV5-1 with TRBJ2-5, with TRBD2 matching 7 bases. Germline V gene sequence: CDR1 SGHRS, CDR2 YFSETQ. The CDR3 extends over 14 amino acids. The junction had 8 bases not matched to a gene; V was cut back by 4 bases and J by 5 bases. The CDR3 sequence is CASSQDSGVETQYF. The CDR3 coding sequence is TGCGCCAGCAGCCAAGACAGCGGGGTGGAGACCCAGTACTTC.

The chain combines TRBV7-2 with TRBJ2-2; D is ambiguous. The germline V gene encodes CDR1 SGHTA and CDR2 FQGNSA. The V end was cut by 4 bases, the J end by 1 base, with 4 bases between. CDR3 length equals 13 residues. The CDR3 loop reads CASSSKNTGELFF. The CDR3 bases are TGTGCCAGCAGCTCGAAGAACACCGGGGAGCTGTTTTTT.

The rearrangement joins TRBV12-3 or TRBV12-4 to TRBJ1-6; D ambiguous. The CDR3 is 14 residues long. The germline V and J ends were trimmed by 6 bases and 8 bases, with 14 bases remaining between them. CDR3 residues: CASSRSENYSPLHF. Here the CDR3 DNA reads TGTGCCAGCAGCCGCAGCGAAAATTATTCACCCCTCCACTTT.

The sample holds many counts of this clonotype. The V gene is TRBV20-1, the J gene TRBJ2-1; possibly TRBD2 for D (5 bases). This CDR3 contains 14 residues. Trimming took 7 bases from V and 2 from J, leaving 15 bases between them. Germline V lookup: CDR1 DFQATT, CDR2 SNEGSKA (reference sequence). CDR3 sequence reads: CSGTGGLPYNEQFF. The DNA for the CDR3 is TGCAGTGGGACTGGCGGGCTCCCCTACAATGAGCAGTTCTTC.

The rearrangement joins TRBV25-1 to TRBJ1-4; D possibly corresponds to TRBD1 (5 bases). Germline V gene lookup returns CDR1 MGHDK and CDR2 SYGVNS. CDR3 size: 17 residues. V was shortened by 3 bases and J by 0 bases, with 14 bases between the two germline ends. CDR3 residues: CASSEYTGQSTNEKLFF. For the CDR3, the DNA is TGTGCCAGCAGTGAGTACACGGGGCAATCAACTAATGAAAAACTGTTTTTT.

There are many counts of this clonotype. The chain uses TRBV6-5 and TRBJ2-5, with 9 positions matching TRBD2. Germline values: CDR1 MNHEY, CDR2 SVGAGI. The CDR3 is made up of 14 amino acids. V was pared by 5 bases and J by 7 bases, with 8 bases of the junction left unmatched. The DNA of the CDR3 is TGTGCCAGCAGTGATCCTAGCGGGGAAGGGACCCAGTACTTC. It codes for CASSDPSGEGTQYF.

This clonotype occurred many times. The rearrangement uses TRBV5-1 and TRBJ2-2; D is unresolved. The V end lost 4 bases, the J end lost 3 bases, and 13 bases lay between the germline ends. CDR1 SGHRS and CDR2 YFSETQ come from the germline V gene. The CDR3 length is 15 residues. The CDR3 sequence: CASSLHGVDTGELFF. The CDR3 DNA reads as TGCGCCAGCAGCCTCCATGGGGTTGACACCGGGGAGCTGTTTTTT.

This CDR3 reads CASSIAAGSQETQYF. The CDR3 DNA follows: TGTGCCAGTAGTATTGCGGCAGGGTCCCAAGAGACCCAGTACTTC. This chain uses TRBV19 with TRBJ2-5; D might be TRBD1 (5 bases). The V and J ends lost 3 bases and 1 base respectively, with 12 bases between them. Germline V gene data show CDR1 as LNHDA and CDR2 as SQIVND (reference sequence). The CDR3 is 15 amino acids.

The chain uses TRBV5-4 and TRBJ2-5, with TRBD1 matching 10 bases. The CDR3 runs 14 residues. Per the germline V gene, CDR1 is SGHNT and CDR2 is YYREEE (reference sequence). The junction had 6 bases not matched to a gene; V was cut back by 5 bases and J by 5 bases. The CDR3 loop is CASSRQGAHETQYF. In DNA form, the CDR3 reads TGTGCCAGCAGTCGACAGGGGGCCCACGAGACCCAGTACTTC.

The rearrangement joins TRBV18 to TRBJ2-7; 8 bases fit TRBD1. The CDR3 is 16 amino acids. The V segment lost 6 bases and the J segment 4 bases; nucleotides outside the gene matches: 14. The germline gives CDR1 KGHSH, CDR2 LQKENI. This chain's CDR3 is CASSPGTGGPRYEQYV. For the CDR3, the DNA is TGTGCCAGCTCGCCCGGGACAGGTGGCCCTCGGTACGAGCAGTACGTC.

CDR3 sequence reads: CSGVGQTEAFF. For the CDR3, the DNA is TGCAGTGGGGTCGGGCAGACTGAAGCTTTCTTT. The V and J genes are TRBV20-1 and TRBJ1-1; no firm D call. The germline gives CDR1 DFQATT, CDR2 SNEGSKA (reference sequence). The CDR3 length is 11 residues. Between the trimmed V and J ends, which lost 7 bases and 5 bases, there was a span of 11 bases.

Worth noting for this clonotype: This likely comes from a read error, as the CDR3 has no conserved phenylalanine or tryptophan at its end. Because the CDR3's place on the DNA is in doubt, the DNA is left out and the CDR3 is given as listed by TCRdb. V gene TRBV7-2 combines with J gene TRBJ1-2. Germline CDR1 SGHTA, CDR2 FQGNSA. The CDR3 is 14 amino acids in total, end residues counted. The CDR3 protein is CASSFNGRPQGYAY.

This clonotype was seen many times. The chain couples TRBV12-3 or TRBV12-4 to TRBJ2-3, with 8 bases lining up with TRBD1. The J segment lost 4 bases and the V segment lost 6 bases, leaving 6 bases of the junction unmatched. The CDR3 is 14 amino acids. The CDR3 sequence: CASRSRGRPDTQYF. The CDR3 DNA reads TGTGCCAGCAGGAGCAGGGGGCGTCCAGATACGCAGTATTTT.

This sequence joins TRBV20-1 and TRBJ2-7, with D perhaps TRBD1 or TRBD2 (5 bases each). Germline V gene lookup returns CDR1 DFQATT and CDR2 SNEGSKA (reference sequence). The CDR3 runs 15 residues. With 1 base removed from V and 6 bases from J, the gap between germline ends came to 19 bases. The CDR3 loop reads CSARAGRSVRGEQYF. CDR3 DNA sequence: TGCAGTGCTAGAGCCGGCCGCTCGGTGAGGGGCGAGCAGTACTTC.

The chain uses TRBV7-8 and TRBJ1-2; 9 bases agree with TRBD1. V was clipped by 4 bases and J by 2 bases; unmatched bases: 5. Per the germline V gene, CDR1 is SGHVS and CDR2 is FQNEAQ. The CDR3 is 15 residues long. The CDR3 spells CASSSYRGRNYGYTF. CDR3 nucleotide sequence: TGTGCCAGCAGCTCTTACAGGGGGCGGAACTATGGCTACACCTTC.

The genes are TRBV4-2 and TRBJ1-2; D remains unclear. The CDR3 sequence is 15 residues long. The germline gives CDR1 LGHNA, CDR2 YNFKEQ. V lost 4 bases and J lost 7, with 19 bases in between. The CDR3 DNA sequence: TGTGCCAGCAGCCCAGCGAGTGCCACGGCGGGTGGCTACACCTTC. Translation: CASSPASATAGGYTF.